This TCR beta chain originates from a study of vaccination effects on CD4 cells after COVID-19. Viral peptide pool expansion of antigen-specific CD4+ T cells preceded sequencing in the ViraFEST assay. Isolating CD4+ T cells followed approximately ten days of culture. By PCR, the person was confirmed to have had SARS-CoV-2 infection between March and December 2020. Of the BNT162b2 and mRNA-1273 vaccines, participants received two doses of one or the other. Whole-study findings and limits: After vaccination, at late timepoints, clones induced by infection and by vaccine contracted markedly. There were few convalescent patients in the study and no early post-infection timepoints.

To note about this clone: Its target is not known.

TCRdb's table, derived via immunoSEQ multiplex PCR, lists solely in-frame clones and lacks some. The sample yields approximately 15,000 clones, 76% seen once. The material was CD4+ T cells from PBMCs cultured with SARS-CoV-2 spike peptides, obtained after COVID-19 vaccination. The sequence was obtained from a human donor who had a prior SARS-CoV-2 infection.

The CDR3 coding sequence is TGTGCCAGCGAGCCCCGTTTGCGGCGCGGCACCATATATTTT. Its translation: CASEPRLRRGTIYF. The rearrangement joins TRBV5-6 to TRBJ1-3; D gene uncertain. With 7 bases removed from V and 9 bases from J, the gap between germline ends came to 20 bases. This CDR3 region has 14 residues. Per germline, CDR1 SGHDT and CDR2 YYEEEE.